This TCR beta chain is from a study of blood T cell repertoires in COVID-19. Whole-study context: T cells, B-cell-depleted T cells, or PBMCs supplied cDNA or gDNA.

This clone has a handful of counts. Losses at the gene ends were 6 bases for V and 4 bases for J; bases not matched to a gene: 10. Per the germline V gene, CDR1 is SGHRS and CDR2 is YFSETQ. This CDR3 spans 15 amino acids. The authors' processing: Nucleated cell number was recorded as an estimate derived from reference gene primer amplification. Profiling relied on immunoSEQ multiplex PCR, and the TCRdb table lists in-frame clones only, not all of them. V, J and clone size are taken as reported in that table, and D and trimming were inferred from the DNA itself. The table lists approximately 240,000 clones, 79% of them singletons.

This clonotype originated in a woman in her thirties or forties with active or convalescent COVID-19. Sequencing was done on a sample of peripheral blood. This chain uses TRBV5-1 with TRBJ1-2; 9 nucleotides align to TRBD1. CDR3 coding DNA: TGCGCCAGCACTCCAGAGGGACAGGGACGCTATGGCTACACCTTC. Encoded protein: CASTPEGQGRYGYTF.